The next 30 T cell receptor beta chains were all read from a single sample in a study of T-cell memory formation after mild COVID-19. TCRdb re-derived calls from the 5' RACE reads in MiXCR, one entry per CDR3 protein. The table shows fewer than 450,000 distinct CDR3 sequences, with 20% to 25% occurring only once. Input material: PBMCs or a T cell subset sorted from them (not recorded which). The receptors derive from an adult woman who had mild COVID-19 (a few samples of this study predate the infection). Cell type and time point are not known.

This clonotype was detected only a few times. J is TRBJ2-7 and V is TRBV24-1; D may be TRBD2 (6 bases). Germline CDR1 and CDR2: KGHDR and SFDVKD. V lost 9 bases and J lost 5, with 10 bases in between. CDR3 size: 11 residues. The CDR3 sequence: CATARGHEQYF. DNA of the CDR3: TGTGCCACCGCGCGGGGCCACGAGCAGTACTTC.

This clonotype was seen a handful of times. The chain employs TRBV7-9 and TRBJ1-4; D ambiguous. The V and J ends lost 6 bases and 1 base respectively, with 12 bases between them. The CDR3 extends over 15 amino acids. Looked up from germline, CDR1 is SEHNR and CDR2 is FQNEAQ (reference sequence). The CDR3 DNA reads as TGTGCCAGCAGTGGAACTTCGAGAACTAATGAAAAACTGTTTTTT. Its translation is CASSGTSRTNEKLFF.

This clonotype came up a few times. The V and J genes are TRBV5-1 and TRBJ2-1; 13 bases fit TRBD2. CDR3 length: 15 amino acids. Germline CDR1 SGHRS, CDR2 YFSETQ. V shed 3 bases, J shed 6 bases, and the junction held 3 bases outside the gene matches. The CDR3, as DNA: TGCGCCAGCAGCTGGACTAGCGGGGGCCGCAATGAGCAGTTCTTC. It is translated as CASSWTSGGRNEQFF.

This chain links TRBV5-1 with TRBJ2-7; no firm D call. CDR3 size: 15 residues. Trimming pared 0 bases from V and 2 bases from J, leaving 12 bases between. Per the germline V gene, CDR1 is SGHRS and CDR2 is YFSETQ. CDR3 DNA: TGCGCCAGCAGCTTGGGGCAGGTCTTGGCCTACGAGCAGTACTTC. Its translation is CASSLGQVLAYEQYF.

V and J are TRBV10-2 and TRBJ2-5, with 7 bases that match TRBD1. The CDR3 is made up of 15 amino acids. Germline values: CDR1 WSHSY, CDR2 SAAADI. The V and J ends lost 2 bases and 1 base, in that order; junction bases with no gene match: 4. CDR3 in amino acids: CASSEVDRFQETQYF. For the CDR3, the DNA is TGCGCCAGCAGTGAGGTGGACAGGTTCCAAGAGACCCAGTACTTC.

This clonotype came up a few times. V usage is TRBV7-2 and J usage is TRBJ2-1; tentative D call: TRBD2 (5 bases). The CDR3 is 14 amino acids. The V end lost 2 bases, the J end lost 5 bases, and 10 bases lay between the germline ends. Looked up from germline, CDR1 is SGHTA and CDR2 is FQGNSA. DNA for the CDR3: TGTGCCAGCAGCTTATTGGACTTCCACAATGAGCAGTTCTTC. Translation: CASSLLDFHNEQFF.

The chain combines TRBV29-1 with TRBJ1-5; TRBD1 agrees at 8 bases. Looked up from germline, CDR1 is SQVTM and CDR2 is ANQGSEA. V was clipped by 7 bases and J by 3 bases; unmatched bases: 5. The CDR3 has 13 residues. In nucleotides, the CDR3 is TGCAGCGGTGGACAGGGAGTCAATCAGCCCCAGCATTTT. Translation: CSGGQGVNQPQHF.

The chain couples TRBV24-1 to TRBJ2-2, with TRBD2 matching 14 bases. The CDR3 has 16 residues. Trimming cost V 7 bases and J 7 bases; bases outside gene matches: 7. The V gene's germline CDR1 is KGHDR and CDR2 SFDVKD. The CDR3 is CATSPPGLAGVGELFF. The CDR3 nucleotides are TGTGCCACCAGCCCCCCGGGACTAGCGGGAGTCGGGGAGCTGTTTTTT.

In this sample, this clonotype turned up a few times. The V call is TRBV24-1, the J call TRBJ1-2; 7 bases agree with TRBD1. Germline V gives CDR1 KGHDR, CDR2 SFDVKD. The V gene end was trimmed by 10 bases and the J gene end by 2 bases; junction bases not matched to a gene: 6. This CDR3 is 13 amino acids long. The CDR3 region is CATRDSNNYGYTF. CDR3 DNA sequence: TGTGCCACTCGGGACAGCAACAACTATGGCTACACCTTC.

This clonotype was detected only a few times. The V and J genes are TRBV7-2 and TRBJ2-5; 8 nucleotides align to TRBD2. Germline V CDR1 and CDR2: SGHTA, FQGNSA. This CDR3 spans 16 amino acids. V lost 1 base and J lost 0; bases outside the gene matches: 4. The CDR3 loop reads CASSLGVSGNQETQYF. The CDR3 DNA sequence: TGTGCCAGCAGCTTAGGGGTTAGCGGGAACCAAGAGACCCAGTACTTC.

This chain uses TRBV5-1 with TRBJ2-3; D assignment may be TRBD1 or TRBD2 (5 bases each). The CDR3 spans 16 residues. Germline loops: CDR1 SGHRS, CDR2 YFSETQ. With 3 bases removed from V and 0 bases from J, the gap between germline ends came to 14 bases. The CDR3 bases are TGCGCCAGCAGCTCCGGGACGCCGGGGAGCACAGATACGCAGTATTTT. Protein sequence: CASSSGTPGSTDTQYF.

The genes are TRBV4-2 and TRBJ1-1; D not certain. The CDR3 has 12 residues. V was cut by 1 base and J by 9 bases, with 9 bases left in between. CDR1 and CDR2 from the germline V gene are LGHNA and YNFKEQ. CDR3 loop: CASSQGARKAFF. The CDR3 DNA follows: TGTGCCAGCAGCCAAGGAGCGAGGAAAGCTTTCTTT.

This clonotype was seen a handful of times. The DNA for the CDR3 is TGCGCCAGCAGCCAAGTCTGGACAGGGGCTAGTTACGAGCAGTACTTC. Protein sequence: CASSQVWTGASYEQYF. V and J are TRBV4-1 and TRBJ2-7, with TRBD1 identical over 9 bases. CDR1 MGHRA and CDR2 YSYEKL come from the germline V gene. The V and J ends lost 1 base and 4 bases, in that order; junction bases with no gene match: 8. The CDR3 extends over 16 amino acids.

This chain's CDR3 is CASSSPGTAAYNEQFF. For the CDR3, the DNA is TGTGCCAGCAGCTCACCCGGGACGGCGGCCTACAATGAGCAGTTCTTC. The chain uses TRBV12-3 or TRBV12-4 and TRBJ2-1; D might be TRBD1 or TRBD2, each matching 5 bases. The CDR3 contains 16 residues. The V and J ends lost 6 bases and 2 bases respectively, with 17 bases between them.

The chain links TRBV5-1 to TRBJ1-5, with D perhaps TRBD1 (6 bases). CDR3 length: 15 amino acids. V lost 0 bases and J lost 3, with 10 bases in between. Germline V gene sequence: CDR1 SGHRS, CDR2 YFSETQ. The CDR3 loop is CASSLEGGFNQPQHF. The CDR3 region has the DNA TGCGCCAGCAGCTTGGAAGGGGGTTTCAATCAGCCCCAGCATTTT.

The chain joins TRBV5-4 to TRBJ2-7, with a tentative D call TRBD2 (6 bases). The CDR3 totals 18 residues. The ends were cut back, 0 bases at V and 2 bases at J, with 21 bases in the middle. Germline assignment: CDR1 SGHNT and CDR2 YYREEE (reference sequence). CDR3 region: CASSLVGSGYTRTYEQYF. CDR3 nucleotide sequence: TGTGCCAGCAGCTTGGTGGGTAGCGGTTACACAAGGACCTACGAGCAGTACTTC.

The chain recombines TRBV5-1 with TRBJ2-7; D gene unclear. The V end lost 3 bases, the J end lost 1 base, and 11 bases lay between the germline ends. The V gene's germline CDR1 is SGHRS and CDR2 YFSETQ. The CDR3 has 14 residues. The DNA of the CDR3 is TGCGCCAGCAGCTCCAGGACCGAATCCTACGAGCAGTACTTC. Protein product: CASSSRTESYEQYF.

The rearrangement uses TRBV29-1 and TRBJ2-1, with TRBD2 identical over 8 bases. CDR3 size: 13 residues. J was trimmed by 7 bases and V by 7 bases; bases with no gene match: 9. Germline CDR1 and CDR2: SQVTM and ANQGSEA. CDR3 sequence reads: CSARGLVGNEQFF. As DNA, the CDR3 is TGCAGCGCCCGGGGACTAGTTGGTAATGAGCAGTTCTTC.

CDR3 bases: TGTGCCAGCAGCTTAGCCCACCCCTACGAGCAGTACTTC. As protein: CASSLAHPYEQYF. The rearrangement links TRBV7-9 to TRBJ2-7; D unclear. There are 13 residues in the CDR3. In germline, CDR1 is SEHNR, CDR2 FQNEAQ (reference sequence). V lost 0 bases and J 2 bases, leaving 5 bases between the germline ends.

The chain employs TRBV24-1 and TRBJ2-7; 7 nucleotides line up with TRBD1. Germline V CDR1 and CDR2: KGHDR, SFDVKD. V dropped 6 bases and J dropped 10; count of bases not matched to a gene: 8. This CDR3 has 12 amino acids. The CDR3 spells CATSSTGTVQYF. CDR3 bases: TGTGCCACCAGTTCCACTGGGACAGTACAGTACTTC.

The gene calls are TRBV4-3 and TRBJ2-5; D unclear. There are 15 residues in the CDR3. Germline V gives CDR1 LGHNA, CDR2 YSLEER. Trimming removed 0 bases from V and 5 bases from J, with 13 bases in between. The CDR3 DNA is TGCGCCAGCAGCCAAGATCAGTCGGTGGGTGAGACCCAGTACTTC. This translates into CASSQDQSVGETQYF.

This chain links TRBV20-1 with TRBJ2-1, with a possible D match to TRBD1 (6 bases). The CDR3 has 17 amino acids. Germline CDR1 DFQATT, CDR2 SNEGSKA (reference sequence). The germline V and J ends were trimmed by 5 bases and 0 bases, with 20 bases remaining between them. The CDR3 loop reads CSAFGRGPMSSYNEQFF. The CDR3 DNA sequence: TGCAGTGCTTTCGGCAGGGGTCCTATGAGCTCCTACAATGAGCAGTTCTTC.

This clonotype has more than one count but fewer than ten. V is TRBV5-1 and J is TRBJ2-4; possible D gene TRBD2, 6 bases. The CDR3 runs to 15 residues. Germline CDR1 reads SGHRS; CDR2 reads YFSETQ. The V and J ends lost 0 bases and 8 bases respectively, with 15 bases between them. This CDR3 is CASSLAPGEKDIQYF. Written as DNA, the CDR3 is TGCGCCAGCAGCTTGGCACCGGGGGAAAAAGACATTCAGTACTTC.

V usage is TRBV10-3 and J usage is TRBJ2-7; no clear D gene. The germline V gene has CDR1 ENHRY and CDR2 SYGVKD. The CDR3 contains 11 residues. The V and J ends lost 3 bases and 3 bases respectively, with 3 bases between them. CDR3 coding DNA: TGTGCCATCAGTGATCTCTACGAGCAGTACTTC. Translation gives CAISDLYEQYF.

This clonotype was observed a few times. The chain has TRBV28 and TRBJ2-1, with 7 bases identical to TRBD2. Germline V lookup: CDR1 MDHEN, CDR2 SYDVKM. Losses at the gene ends were 2 bases for V and 5 bases for J; bases not matched to a gene: 3. The CDR3 runs 14 residues. The DNA of the CDR3 is TGTGCCAGCAGTTTAGTAGCGGGTGACAATGAGCAGTTCTTC. Its protein product is CASSLVAGDNEQFF.

The chain carries TRBV19 and TRBJ1-5; no clear D gene. Germline values: CDR1 LNHDA, CDR2 SQIVND (reference sequence). The V end was cut by 7 bases, the J end by 7 bases, with 20 bases between. CDR3 length equals 15 residues. For the CDR3, the DNA is TGTGCCAGTACCTTATGGCACGGAGAGTGGCAGCCCCAGCATTTT. It translates to CASTLWHGEWQPQHF.

This clonotype was counted between two and nine times. Here the CDR3 DNA reads TGCGCCAGCAGCCAGAGACTAGCGGGGGGGGACAATGAGCAGTTCTTC. This gives the protein CASSQRLAGGDNEQFF. The chain is built from TRBV4-1 and TRBJ2-1; 14 nucleotides align to TRBD2. The germline CDR1 and CDR2 sequences are MGHRA and YSYEKL. V shed 3 bases, J shed 5 bases, and the junction held 3 bases outside the gene matches. The CDR3 covers 16 residues.

This chain uses TRBV7-9 with TRBJ2-1, with 10 bases matching TRBD1. The germline gives CDR1 SEHNR, CDR2 FQNEAQ (reference sequence). J was trimmed by 8 bases and V by 5 bases; bases with no gene match: 9. The CDR3 is 15 amino acids. The CDR3 region has the DNA TGTGCCAGCAGCCACCGGGACAGGGGATTCCATGAGCAGTTCTTC. This sequence encodes CASSHRDRGFHEQFF.

This clonotype was picked up many times. V usage is TRBV7-9 and J usage is TRBJ1-1; no clear D. Looked up from germline, CDR1 is SEHNR and CDR2 is FQNEAQ (reference sequence). The ends were cut back, 5 bases at V and 5 bases at J, with 12 bases in the middle. The CDR3 has 13 amino acids. CDR3 bases: TGTGCCAGCAGCGGTCTGCCTGGGACTGAAGCTTTCTTT. Its translation: CASSGLPGTEAFF.

The chain has TRBV6-5 and TRBJ2-3; 10 bases agree with TRBD2. The CDR3 spans 17 residues. Germline V gene sequence: CDR1 MNHEY, CDR2 SVGAGI. Germline trimming cut 7 bases from V and 4 bases from J; bases unmatched to any gene: 14. The DNA for the CDR3 is TGTGCCAGCACGAGGGGGCATAGCGGGGGGTTCCCAGATACGCAGTATTTT. Translated: CASTRGHSGGFPDTQYF.